One sample yielded the 27 T cell receptor beta chains listed below, sequenced in a study of cytomegalovirus exposure and HLA in healthy donors. A multiplex PCR was run with 60 Vbeta primers and 13 Jbeta primers. TCRdb keeps only in-frame clones here, not all; method: immunoSEQ multiplex PCR. The table shows 100,000 to 150,000 clones, with about 74% occurring only once. The sample consisted of PBMCs. The receptors originated from a man aged 25-40 years in good health and CMV-seronegative.

The rearrangement joins TRBV25-1 to TRBJ2-5; 8 bases align to TRBD1. The CDR3 length is 15 residues. The V and J ends lost 1 base and 4 bases, in that order; junction bases with no gene match: 5. Germline CDR1 is MGHDK and CDR2 is SYGVNS. CDR3 residues: CASSEWTGSGETQYF. CDR3 nucleotides: TGTGCCAGCAGTGAATGGACAGGGAGTGGAGAGACCCAGTACTTC. The complete variable domain, with remaining parts taken from reference TRBV25-1 and TRBJ2-5, reads EADIYQTPRYLVIGTGKKITLECSQTMGHDKMYWYQQDPGMELHLIHYSYGVNSTEKGDLSSESTVSRIRTEHFPLTLESARPSHTSQYLCASSEWTGSGETQYFGPGTRLLVL.

This chain joins TRBV13 and TRBJ2-7; 7 nucleotides agree with TRBD1. With V trimmed by 4 bases and J by 2 bases, 11 bases remained unmatched. The germline V gene encodes CDR1 PRHDT and CDR2 FYEKMQ (reference sequence). This CDR3 spans 16 amino acids. This CDR3 is CASSSSPGTEPYEQYF. CDR3 coding DNA: TGTGCCAGCAGCTCATCACCCGGGACAGAACCCTACGAGCAGTACTTC.

This clone was recorded once. This chain links TRBV7-8 with TRBJ1-5; 7 bases align to TRBD1. The trim removed 4 bases at V and 1 base at J, leaving 4 bases unmatched. Germline V gene sequence: CDR1 SGHVS, CDR2 FQNEAQ. This CDR3 has 15 amino acids. CDR3 loop: CASSSDRVSNQPQHF. The CDR3 DNA follows: TGTGCCAGCAGCTCCGACAGGGTCAGCAATCAGCCCCAGCATTTT.

This clone appeared a few times. V usage is TRBV19 and J usage is TRBJ1-2; D gene uncertain. Germline CDR1 is LNHDA and CDR2 is SQIVND (reference sequence). The CDR3 has 13 amino acids. Trimming removed 1 base at V and 3 bases at J, with 6 bases between. CDR3 residues: CASSIVQDYGYTF. CDR3 DNA sequence: TGTGCCAGTAGTATAGTCCAGGACTATGGCTACACCTTC.

The chain has TRBV7-6 and TRBJ2-5; D is unresolved. In germline, CDR1 is SGHVS, CDR2 FNYEAQ. The V end lost 1 base, the J end lost 1 base, and 10 bases lay between the germline ends. The CDR3 sequence is 15 residues long. The CDR3 nucleotides are TGTGCCAGCAGCTTAGGGTCCCAGTCCCAAGAGACCCAGTACTTC. Protein product: CASSLGSQSQETQYF.

The chain joins TRBV19 to TRBJ2-7; D may be TRBD1 (6 bases). CDR1 LNHDA and CDR2 SQIVND come from the germline V gene (reference sequence). This CDR3 region has 14 residues. The germline V and J ends were trimmed by 0 bases and 6 bases, with 12 bases remaining between them. CDR3 in DNA: TGTGCCAGTAGTATAGAGGGGGCACGGAGCGAGCAGTACTTC. Amino acids: CASSIEGARSEQYF. The full variable domain, with the rest looked up from reference TRBV19 and TRBJ2-7, is DGGITQSPKYLFRKEGQNVTLSCEQNLNHDAMYWYRQDPGQGLRLIYYSQIVNDFQKGDIAEGYSVSREKKESFPLTVTSAQKNPTAFYLCASSIEGARSEQYFGPGTRLTVT.

The rearrangement uses TRBV19 and TRBJ1-2; D not resolved. V was trimmed by 6 bases and J by 8 bases, leaving 10 bases between them. From germline, CDR1 is LNHDA and CDR2 SQIVND (reference sequence). The CDR3 spans 11 residues. The CDR3: CASRETRGYTF. CDR3 coding DNA: TGTGCCAGTAGAGAGACTCGCGGCTACACCTTC. Using reference TRBV19 and TRBJ1-2 for the parts outside the CDR3, the full variable domain is DGGITQSPKYLFRKEGQNVTLSCEQNLNHDAMYWYRQDPGQGLRLIYYSQIVNDFQKGDIAEGYSVSREKKESFPLTVTSAQKNPTAFYLCASRETRGYTFGSGTRLTVV.

The chain employs TRBV10-3 and TRBJ2-3; the match to TRBD2 covers 12 bases. CDR3 length equals 14 residues. Germline V gene lookup returns CDR1 ENHRY and CDR2 SYGVKD. Trimming cost V 10 bases and J 5 bases; bases outside gene matches: 7. The CDR3 here is CATGLAGFIDTQYF. Here the CDR3 DNA reads TGTGCCACAGGACTAGCGGGATTCATAGATACGCAGTATTTT.

This sequence joins TRBV11-2 and TRBJ1-1; D possibly corresponds to TRBD1 (5 bases). The CDR3 length is 14 residues. Between the trimmed V and J ends, which lost 0 bases and 10 bases, there was a span of 15 bases. Germline-derived CDR1 and CDR2 are SGHAT and FQNNGV. CDR3 coding DNA: TGTGCCAGCAGCTTAGAGGGGGTGGGGGGTAGAGCTTTCTTT. It translates to CASSLEGVGGRAFF.

This rearrangement joins TRBV7-8 to TRBJ1-1; 10 bases map to TRBD1. The CDR3 length is 16 residues. With 1 base clipped from V and 4 bases from J, the junction kept 6 bases outside the gene matches. The germline V gene has CDR1 SGHVS and CDR2 FQNEAQ. The CDR3, as DNA: TGTGCCAGCAGCTTAGTTGGGACAGGGGTGGGCACTGAAGCTTTCTTT. Translating it yields CASSLVGTGVGTEAFF.

The V and J genes are TRBV5-1 and TRBJ2-7; D might be TRBD1 (5 bases). The CDR3 covers 14 residues. CDR1 and CDR2 (germline): SGHRS, YFSETQ. Trimming left V 7 bases short and J 2 bases short, with 16 bases between. The CDR3 nucleotides read TGCGCCAGCCGGATAGACAGTCCTACCTACGAGCAGTACTTC. As protein: CASRIDSPTYEQYF.

The genes are TRBV13 and TRBJ2-3; 9 bases are shared with TRBD2. The V and J ends lost 4 bases and 3 bases, in that order; junction bases with no gene match: 14. Germline V CDR1 and CDR2: PRHDT, FYEKMQ (reference sequence). There are 18 residues in the CDR3. The CDR3 sequence is CASSSKGGGGGNTDTQYF. The DNA for the CDR3 is TGTGCCAGCAGCTCCAAAGGCGGGGGGGGAGGAAATACAGATACGCAGTATTTT.

This chain connects TRBV5-5 to TRBJ1-5; D is perhaps TRBD1 (6 bases). Germline CDR1 is SGHKS and CDR2 is YYEKEE (reference sequence). The CDR3 is made up of 17 amino acids. V shed 1 base and J shed 0 bases, with 14 bases lying between them. The CDR3 nucleotides read TGTGCCAGCAGCTTGAGCGAGGGGGTTTATAGCAATCAGCCCCAGCATTTT. As protein: CASSLSEGVYSNQPQHF.

This clone was seen only once. CDR3 in DNA: TGCGCCAGCACCCCGGGACAGGGATTCACTGAAGCTTTCTTT. This encodes CASTPGQGFTEAFF. The rearrangement uses TRBV5-1 and TRBJ1-1; 9 bases are shared with TRBD1. The J segment lost 4 bases and the V segment lost 6 bases, leaving 7 bases of the junction unmatched. There are 14 residues in the CDR3. Germline V gene data show CDR1 as SGHRS and CDR2 as YFSETQ.

This clone occurred a few times. The J gene is TRBJ2-3, the V gene TRBV27; 12 nucleotides agree with TRBD2. The germline CDR1 and CDR2 sequences are MNHEY and SMNVEV (reference sequence). CDR3 length: 18 amino acids. V shed 4 bases, J shed 1 base, and the junction held 9 bases outside the gene matches. CDR3 amino acids: CASSSRLAGAKGTDTQYF. The CDR3 DNA reads TGTGCCAGCAGTTCCCGACTAGCGGGAGCAAAGGGCACAGATACGCAGTATTTT.

This chain uses TRBV5-4 with TRBJ2-7; the D gene is possibly TRBD1 (7 bases). Trimming shortened V by 5 bases and J by 5 bases, and 14 bases separated the two germline ends. The germline gives CDR1 SGHNT, CDR2 YYREEE (reference sequence). The CDR3 is 13 residues long. The CDR3 here is CASRFQGGNEQYF. The CDR3 region has the DNA TGTGCCAGCAGGTTCCAGGGGGGCAACGAGCAGTACTTC.

The V gene is TRBV10-3, the J gene TRBJ2-3; 9 positions agree with TRBD1. V lost 7 bases to trimming and J lost 4 bases; unmatched junction nucleotides: 3. Per the germline V gene, CDR1 is ENHRY and CDR2 is SYGVKD. This CDR3 contains 13 residues. The CDR3, as DNA: TGTGCCATCACCGACAGGGGGGCAGATACGCAGTATTTT. It specifies CAITDRGADTQYF.

The chain uses TRBV7-9 and TRBJ2-7; 7 nucleotides align to TRBD1. Germline V gene data show CDR1 as SEHNR and CDR2 as FQNEAQ (reference sequence). The CDR3 is made up of 16 amino acids. The ends lost 4 bases at V and 0 bases at J; junction bases unmatched: 9. Written as DNA, the CDR3 is TGTGCCAGCAGCTCCTCGCAGGGGGTCCGCTCCTACGAGCAGTACTTC. Residues: CASSSSQGVRSYEQYF. Complete variable domain (other parts from reference TRBV7-9 and TRBJ2-7): DTGVSQNPRHKITKRGQNVTFRCDPISEHNRLYWYRQTLGQGPEFLTYFQNEAQLEKSRLLSDRFSAERPKGSFSTLEIQRTEQGDSAMYLCASSSSQGVRSYEQYFGPGTRLTVT.

This clone appeared a few times. The chain employs TRBV27 and TRBJ1-1, with D possibly TRBD1 on 5 matching bases. Germline loops: CDR1 MNHEY, CDR2 SMNVEV (reference sequence). Trimming removed 5 bases at V and 2 bases at J, with 15 bases between. The CDR3 has 15 residues. The CDR3 is CASSKGRQFNTEAFF. CDR3 in DNA: TGTGCCAGCAGTAAGGGGAGGCAGTTTAACACTGAAGCTTTCTTT.

The gene calls are TRBV6-6 and TRBJ1-1; 11 bases agree with TRBD1. The CDR3 loop spans 14 amino acids. Germline V gives CDR1 MNHNY, CDR2 SVGAGI (reference sequence). Losses at the gene ends were 6 bases for V and 4 bases for J; bases not matched to a gene: 4. The CDR3 DNA follows: TGTGCCAGCAGATTGGGACAGGGGGGCACTGAAGCTTTCTTT. Protein: CASRLGQGGTEAFF.

Note on this clone: The germline gene is not matched at one end of the junction; a read error may be the cause. The chain is built from TRBV7-9 and TRBJ2-2, with D possibly matching TRBD1 (6 bases). Germline V gives CDR1 SEHNR, CDR2 FQNEAQ (reference sequence). The CDR3 is 16 amino acids. CDR3 protein: CSSSLAGQINTGELFF. Written as DNA, the CDR3 is TGTTCCAGCAGCTTAGCCGGACAGATTAACACCGGGGAGCTGTTTTTT.

This chain joins TRBV7-8 and TRBJ2-1, with TRBD2 matching 14 bases. This CDR3 is built from 17 residues. V was pared by 1 base and J by 2 bases, with 1 base of the junction left unmatched. Per germline, CDR1 SGHVS and CDR2 FQNEAQ. CDR3 residues: CASSLGGLAGAYNEQFF. In nucleotides, the CDR3 is TGTGCCAGCAGCTTAGGGGGACTAGCGGGAGCCTACAATGAGCAGTTCTTC.

The chain links TRBV6-1 to TRBJ1-1; the match to TRBD1 covers 7 bases. The CDR3 covers 15 residues. Per the germline V gene, CDR1 is MNHNS and CDR2 is SASEGT. With V trimmed by 4 bases and J by 1 base, 6 bases remained unmatched. The CDR3 loop reads CASSVRGQANTEAFF. In DNA form, the CDR3 reads TGTGCCAGCAGTGTAAGGGGGCAGGCGAACACTGAAGCTTTCTTT.

The gene calls are TRBV5-4 and TRBJ2-5; 10 nucleotides align to TRBD2. Germline assignment: CDR1 SGHNT and CDR2 YYREEE (reference sequence). The length of the CDR3 is 14 residues. V trimming: 6 bases; J trimming: 5 bases; junction bases outside the gene matches: 7. CDR3 loop: CASTEAGGRETQYF. The CDR3 coding sequence is TGTGCCAGCACCGAAGCGGGGGGGAGGGAGACCCAGTACTTC.

This sequence joins TRBV28 and TRBJ1-1; no reliable D call. The V gene's germline CDR1 is MDHEN and CDR2 SYDVKM. This CDR3 has 15 amino acids. The V and J ends lost 7 bases and 4 bases respectively, with 19 bases between them. The chain's CDR3 is CASTPPSVPRTEAFF. The DNA for the CDR3 is TGTGCCAGCACCCCTCCTTCGGTCCCCCGCACTGAAGCTTTCTTT.

The chain joins TRBV9 to TRBJ2-5, with 10 bases matching TRBD2. V dropped 3 bases and J dropped 0; count of bases not matched to a gene: 8. Germline values: CDR1 SGDLS, CDR2 YYNGEE. CDR3 length: 17 amino acids. The CDR3 reads CASSARPGLAYQETQYF. As DNA, the CDR3 is TGTGCCAGCAGCGCGAGACCGGGACTAGCGTACCAAGAGACCCAGTACTTC.

The chain uses TRBV30 and TRBJ1-2; TRBD1 might be the D (5 bases). This CDR3 has 14 residues. CDR1 and CDR2 (germline): GTSNPN, SVGIG (reference sequence). V was trimmed by 8 bases and J by 4 bases, leaving 20 bases between them. In nucleotides, the CDR3 is TGTGCCGGTGCGGGAGGGGAACCTCGCTATGGCTACACCTTC. Its translation is CAGAGGEPRYGYTF.